Each of the 13 T cell receptor beta chains below was sequenced from the same sample in a study of CD8 T cells in Susac syndrome. An input of about 0.5 to 1 ug of RNA was subjected to reverse transcription using random hexamers. MiXCR, run by TCRdb on the immunoSEQ multiplex PCR reads, gives a single entry per CDR3 protein. Among roughly 200,000 distinct CDR3 sequences listed, 90% to 95% were seen once. Sample: CD4+ T cells from PBMCs. These receptors all come from a human donor in good health.

This sequence joins TRBV27 and TRBJ1-1; tentatively, D is TRBD1 (6 bases). Germline lookup yields CDR1 MNHEY and CDR2 SMNVEV (reference sequence). The CDR3 loop spans 14 amino acids. Between the trimmed V and J ends, which lost 7 bases and 1 base, there was a span of 13 bases. CDR3 in DNA: TGTGCCAGCACCTTCGAGGGGGGGAACACTGAAGCTTTCTTT. The encoded protein is CASTFEGGNTEAFF.

The J gene is TRBJ2-3, the V gene TRBV4-3; no definite D call. The CDR3 has 16 amino acids. The ends were cut back, 0 bases at V and 0 bases at J, with 10 bases in the middle. Germline assignment: CDR1 LGHNA and CDR2 YSLEER. DNA for the CDR3: TGCGCCAGCAGCCAAGATTTCGAGCCCAGCACAGATACGCAGTATTTT. Protein product: CASSQDFEPSTDTQYF.

V gene TRBV20-1 combines with J gene TRBJ1-2; possible D gene TRBD1, 6 bases. The ends were cut back, 5 bases at V and 4 bases at J, with 14 bases in the middle. Germline-derived CDR1 and CDR2 are DFQATT and SNEGSKA (reference sequence). The CDR3 covers 13 residues. CDR3 region: CSAENGGSYGYTF. The DNA of the CDR3 is TGCAGTGCTGAGAACGGGGGCTCCTATGGCTACACCTTC.

This CDR3 reads CASSLRQVFEETQYF. For the CDR3, the DNA is TGTGCCAGCAGCCTCCGACAGGTTTTTGAAGAGACCCAGTACTTC. V gene TRBV7-8 combines with J gene TRBJ2-5; tentative D call: TRBD1 (6 bases). Germline loops: CDR1 SGHVS, CDR2 FQNEAQ. V was trimmed by 5 bases and J by 3 bases, leaving 16 bases between them. CDR3 length equals 15 residues.

This clonotype was recorded only once. J is TRBJ2-1 and V is TRBV5-1; maybe TRBD2 (6 bases). The CDR3 loop spans 13 amino acids. Germline-derived CDR1 and CDR2 are SGHRS and YFSETQ. The V end lost 4 bases, the J end lost 9 bases, and 14 bases lay between the germline ends. The CDR3 coding sequence is TGCGCCAGCAGCATAGGCGGGGATCGTGAGCAGTTCTTC. Translating gives CASSIGGDREQFF.

This chain uses TRBV7-2 with TRBJ1-1; D remains ambiguous. V lost 6 bases to trimming and J lost 0 bases, with 8 bases between them. This CDR3 region has 13 residues. In germline, CDR1 is SGHTA, CDR2 FQGNSA. As DNA, the CDR3 is TGTGCCAGCAGGCCTTATATGAACACTGAAGCTTTCTTT. This gives the protein CASRPYMNTEAFF.

The chain recombines TRBV7-2 with TRBJ2-3; D call uncertain. V was trimmed by 1 base and J by 2 bases, leaving 4 bases between them. Looked up from germline, CDR1 is SGHTA and CDR2 is FQGNSA. This CDR3 is built from 13 residues. The CDR3 DNA reads TGTGCCAGCAGCTTAGGGGTCACAGATACGCAGTATTTT. Its translation: CASSLGVTDTQYF.

V gene TRBV30 combines with J gene TRBJ2-3; no clear D. In germline, CDR1 is GTSNPN, CDR2 SVGIG (reference sequence). CDR3 length: 12 amino acids. Trimming shortened V by 1 base and J by 5 bases, and 7 bases separated the two germline ends. CDR3 in amino acids: CAWSETGDTQYF. CDR3 bases: TGTGCCTGGAGTGAAACGGGAGATACGCAGTATTTT.

CDR3 amino acids: CSVSKEGAGANVLTF. CDR3 coding DNA: TGCAGCGTCTCCAAAGAGGGGGCTGGGGCCAACGTCCTGACTTTC. This sequence joins TRBV29-1 and TRBJ2-6; D is perhaps TRBD1 (6 bases). In germline, CDR1 is SQVTM, CDR2 ANQGSEA. This CDR3 comprises 15 residues. V lost 6 bases, J lost 2 bases, and 14 bases lay in between.

This chain uses TRBV12-3 or TRBV12-4 with TRBJ2-5; no clear D gene. V was clipped by 5 bases and J by 5 bases, with 15 bases between them. There are 14 residues in the CDR3. The CDR3 DNA reads TGTGCCAGCAGTACAAGGGCCACAGCCGAGACCCAGTACTTC. This sequence encodes CASSTRATAETQYF.

This clonotype occurred a few times. V is TRBV12-3 or TRBV12-4 and J is TRBJ1-2; D gene uncertain. The length of the CDR3 is 12 residues. The germline V and J ends were trimmed by 4 bases and 0 bases, with 3 bases remaining between them. For the CDR3, the DNA is TGTGCCAGCAGTTCTTCTAACTATGGCTACACCTTC. It codes for CASSSSNYGYTF.

The V gene is TRBV3-1, the J gene TRBJ2-3; D is possibly TRBD2 (5 bases). CDR3 size: 13 residues. Trimming shortened V by 4 bases and J by 6 bases, and 11 bases separated the two germline ends. Germline V gene data show CDR1 as LGHDT and CDR2 as YNNKEL (reference sequence). The CDR3 sequence is CASSPGIRDTQYF. In nucleotides, the CDR3 is TGTGCCAGCAGCCCCGGGATTCGCGATACGCAGTATTTT.

V gene TRBV20-1 combines with J gene TRBJ2-3; 11 nucleotides align to TRBD2. V was clipped by 2 bases and J by 5 bases; unmatched bases: 3. Germline CDR1 is DFQATT and CDR2 is SNEGSKA (reference sequence). The CDR3 sequence is 14 residues long. The CDR3 spells CSARSGLAEDTQYF. In DNA, the CDR3 is TGCAGTGCTAGATCGGGACTAGCGGAAGATACGCAGTATTTT.